This T cell receptor beta chain was found in a study of tumor-infiltrating lymphocytes in primary liver carcinoma. Using a constant-region primer together with ProtoScript II reverse transcriptase, TCR beta cDNA was made from approximately 0.55 ug of total RNA. Employing slightly modified ARM-PCR, three nested multiplex PCR rounds were run, and these gave rise to the TCR beta libraries. The two initial PCR rounds, about 9 cycles each, used TRBV1-TRBV30 forward and C-beta reverse primers. A single record per CDR3 protein comes from TCRdb applying MiXCR to the multiplex PCR reads. Counted here are approximately 330,000 distinct CDR3 sequences, less than 70% occurring once; the ten biggest clones make up 5% to 6.5%. Blood RNA came from unsorted whole blood; germline DNA was also extracted. This clonotype turned up a few times. Its antigen is unknown. Notes on the study in general: Because the samples were bulk unsorted, the study did not compare CD4+ and CD8+ repertoires.

The germline V gene encodes CDR1 SGHRS and CDR2 YFSETQ. Deletions cut 2 bases from V and 3 bases from J, with 15 bases between. The CDR3 runs to 15 residues. This receptor was taken from a middle-aged man with primary liver carcinoma and hepatitis B virus infection. The sequenced sample was peripheral blood. The rearrangement joins TRBV5-1 to TRBJ2-7; D is unclear. CDR3: CASSFGTGSVYEQYF. The CDR3 region has the DNA TGCGCCAGCAGCTTCGGAACCGGATCCGTCTACGAGCAGTACTTC.